Here is one T cell receptor (beta chain) with its context. Its antigen is currently unknown. The data were taken from a study of cytomegalovirus exposure and HLA in healthy donors. The PCR was carried out with 60 Vbeta primers and 13 Jbeta primers. TCRdb's copy holds only in-frame clones and misses some; the assay was immunoSEQ multiplex PCR. In the table there are under 150,000 clones, approximately 80% of which are singletons. Donors were nominally healthy when sampled, though unrecorded immune exposures were likely. Germline-derived CDR1 and CDR2 are GTSNPN and SVGIG (reference sequence). Trimming pared 2 bases from V and 0 bases from J, leaving 5 bases between. The CDR3 covers 12 residues. The study, taken as a whole, reports: It was taken for granted in presence/absence analyses that sequencing depth across donors was roughly uniform. Three chains linked to CMV were shown in vitro to be specific for CMV antigens.

This receptor was taken from a man aged 50-60 years in good health and CMV-seronegative. The chain employs TRBV30 and TRBJ2-7; D possibly corresponds to TRBD2 (5 bases). Sequencing was performed on PBMCs. CDR3: CAWSLASYEQYF. The DNA of the CDR3 is TGTGCCTGGAGTCTAGCCTCCTACGAGCAGTACTTC. Supplemented by reference TRBV30 and TRBJ2-7, the full variable domain reads SQTIHQWPATLVQPVGSPLSLECTVEGTSNPNLYWYRQAAGRGLQLLFYSVGIGQISSEVPQNLSASRPQDRQFILSSKKLLLSDSGFYLCAWSLASYEQYFGPGTRLTVT.